This TCR beta chain came from a study of CD8 T cells in ankylosing spondylitis. A quantitative 5'-RACE method, one with molecular barcodes, was used to make TCR beta libraries. Each CDR3 protein is one row after TCRdb ran MiXCR on the 5' RACE reads. Counted here are 200,000 to 250,000 distinct CDR3 sequences, about 7.3% occurring once; the ten biggest clones make up 13% to 15%. This clonotype was recorded at least ten times. The antigen remains unidentified. General study points: Clones linked to disease were reported to show significant enrichment in matched ankylosing spondylitis synovial fluid. Disease-linked clones bore a CD8+ phenotype, appearing relatively rarely in peripheral blood. A TCR beta motif of about 8 highly homologous variants appeared characteristic of ankylosing spondylitis blood. In synovial fluid and blood from reactive arthritis, some motif variants were previously reported.

The V segment lost 6 bases and the J segment 6 bases; nucleotides outside the gene matches: 10. CDR1 SGHAT and CDR2 FQNNGV come from the germline V gene. CDR3 length: 18 residues. This receptor was obtained from a male donor with ankylosing spondylitis. Sequenced sample: blood, either unsorted or a sorted T cell fraction (not recorded which). This sequence joins TRBV11-2 and TRBJ2-2; TRBD2 agrees at 16 bases. CDR3 nucleotides: TGTGCCAGCAGTCCATCCCCGGGACTAGCGGGAGGGTCCGGGGAGCTGTTTTTT. This codes for CASSPSPGLAGGSGELFF.